The sequence of this T cell receptor beta chain was determined in a study of CD8 T cells in ankylosing spondylitis. General observations from the study: Disease-linked clones reportedly concentrated significantly in matched ankylosing spondylitis synovial fluid. Blood of patients with ankylosing spondylitis appeared to be characterized by a TCR beta motif of roughly eight highly homologous variants.

CDR3 length: 13 residues. The V gene's germline CDR1 is LGHNT and CDR2 FRNRAP. The V end lost 4 bases, the J end lost 6 bases, and 12 bases lay between the germline ends. About this clonotype itself: The target antigen is unknown.

TCRdb re-called the 5' RACE reads with MiXCR, one entry per CDR3 protein. Of about 800,000 distinct CDR3 sequences detected, about an eighth appear once; the ten largest clones hold less than 0.65%. The TCR originated in a male donor with ankylosing spondylitis. The chain recombines TRBV12-5 with TRBJ1-1; weak D call: TRBD1 (6 bases). The sequenced sample was blood, either unsorted or a sorted T cell fraction (not recorded which). The CDR3 coding sequence is TGTGCTAGTGGTTCCTCGGGGGCTGCTGAAGCTTTCTTT. Its translation: CASGSSGAAEAFF.